This T cell receptor beta chain appears in the sequencing data of a study of cytomegalovirus exposure and HLA in healthy donors. Worth noting for this clone: Its target is not known.

The CDR3 extends over 15 amino acids. The germline gives CDR1 SGHRS, CDR2 YFSETQ. The V end was cut by 0 bases, the J end by 0 bases, with 10 bases between. It was with 60 Vbeta and 13 Jbeta primers that the PCR ran. The assay was immunoSEQ multiplex PCR, and TCRdb's table has in-frame clones only and misses some. The table shows about 130,000 clones, with around three quarters occurring only once. General study points: Presence/absence analyses treated sequencing depth as roughly uniform across donors.

The material sequenced was PBMCs. The receptor was derived from a man between 40 and 49 years old in good health and CMV-seronegative. The chain has TRBV5-1 and TRBJ2-7; D is unresolved. CDR3 amino acids: CASSLGSVFSYEQYF. Written as DNA, the CDR3 is TGCGCCAGCAGCTTGGGTTCAGTGTTCTCCTACGAGCAGTACTTC. The complete variable domain, with remaining parts taken from reference TRBV5-1 and TRBJ2-7, reads KAGVTQTPRYLIKTRGQQVTLSCSPISGHRSVSWYQQTPGQGLQFLFEYFSETQRNKGNFPGRFSGRQFSNSRSEMNVSTLELGDSALYLCASSLGSVFSYEQYFGPGTRLTVT.